Presented here are 6 T cell receptor beta chains from one specimen sequenced in a study of blood T cell repertoires in COVID-19. TCRdb's table, derived via immunoSEQ multiplex PCR, lists solely in-frame clones and lacks some. The data show 130,000 to 150,000 clones, 80% to 90% seen once. Sequencing input: peripheral blood. These receptors were taken from a man older than 75 with acute or convalescent COVID-19.

The chain uses TRBV30 and TRBJ1-1; D perhaps matches TRBD1 (6 bases). The germline CDR1 and CDR2 sequences are GTSNPN and SVGIG (reference sequence). The CDR3 loop spans 13 amino acids. V gave up 0 bases and J gave up 5 bases, with 10 bases separating them. CDR3 region: CAWSVGGGTEAFF. The CDR3 DNA reads TGTGCCTGGAGTGTAGGGGGAGGGACTGAAGCTTTCTTT. Variable domain in full (rest from reference TRBV30 and TRBJ1-1): SQTIHQWPATLVQPVGSPLSLECTVEGTSNPNLYWYRQAAGRGLQLLFYSVGIGQISSEVPQNLSASRPQDRQFILSSKKLLLSDSGFYLCAWSVGGGTEAFFGQGTRLTVV.

The chain links TRBV3-1 (or the pseudogene TRBV3-2) to TRBJ2-3; TRBD1 matches 10 bases. The CDR3 is 15 amino acids. Per germline, CDR1 LGHDT and CDR2 YNNKEL (reference sequence). V shed 2 bases, J shed 4 bases, and the junction held 3 bases outside the gene matches. The CDR3 region has the DNA TGTGCCAGCAGCCAAAGGGACAGGGGTGCAGATACGCAGTATTTT. It codes for CASSQRDRGADTQYF.

The DNA for the CDR3 is TGCGCCAGCAGCTCGGGGTTCGGTAGCCCTAGCAATGAGCAGTTCTTC. It encodes CASSSGFGSPSNEQFF. The chain employs TRBV5-1 and TRBJ2-1; D might be TRBD2 (5 bases). Deletions cut 3 bases from V and 6 bases from J, with 19 bases between. The CDR3 runs 16 residues. From germline, CDR1 is SGHRS and CDR2 YFSETQ.

The chain recombines TRBV19 with TRBJ1-1; the D is unclear. Per the germline V gene, CDR1 is LNHDA and CDR2 is SQIVND (reference sequence). CDR3 length: 13 residues. V was clipped by 2 bases and J by 11 bases, with 15 bases between them. The CDR3 region is CASSIMNGVGAFF. As DNA, the CDR3 is TGTGCCAGTAGTATAATGAACGGGGTCGGGGCTTTCTTT. Full variable domain (remainder filled in from reference TRBV19 and TRBJ1-1): DGGITQSPKYLFRKEGQNVTLSCEQNLNHDAMYWYRQDPGQGLRLIYYSQIVNDFQKGDIAEGYSVSREKKESFPLTVTSAQKNPTAFYLCASSIMNGVGAFFGQGTRLTVV.

V and J are TRBV7-2 and TRBJ2-3; D is unresolved. Trimming cost V 1 base and J 4 bases, with 12 bases left between them. This CDR3 is 15 amino acids long. Germline assignment: CDR1 SGHTA and CDR2 FQGNSA. This CDR3 reads CASSLGASSADTQYF. DNA for the CDR3: TGTGCCAGCAGCTTAGGCGCAAGCTCCGCAGATACGCAGTATTTT.

The chain links TRBV9 to TRBJ1-2; D call uncertain. The V and J ends lost 0 bases and 7 bases respectively, with 10 bases between them. CDR3 length: 13 amino acids. The V gene's germline CDR1 is SGDLS and CDR2 YYNGEE. The CDR3 DNA sequence: TGTGCCAGCAGCGTAGGAGGTTCCGTTGGCTACACCTTC. Translating it yields CASSVGGSVGYTF. Full variable domain (remainder filled in from reference TRBV9 and TRBJ1-2): DSGVTQTPKHLITATGQRVTLRCSPRSGDLSVYWYQQSLDQGLQFLIQYYNGEERAKGNILERFSAQQFPDLHSELNLSSLELGDSALYFCASSVGGSVGYTFGSGTRLTVV.